The entry that follows covers one T cell receptor beta chain sequence. Ten or more counts support this clonotype. The antigen this receptor binds is unknown. Base qualities are not at hand, and no much larger clone is one base apart. This entry is derived from a study of chronic HIV infection and antiretroviral therapy (dated by TCRdb to the mid-2010s). The library was prepared using 5' RACE. The sequencer listed for this sample is Illumina MiSeq. TCRdb reprocessed the public reads (quality trimming at Q25 with fastp, clone calling with MiXCR) and kept in-frame beta chains. Duplicate CDR3 protein sequences are folded into a single record with the most common DNA and genes. Within this sample are about 38,000 distinct CDR3 sequences, with about 7.4% of them counted one time only. The top ten clones comprise under 3.5% of the sample. The clonotype was recovered from an adult who had HIV and had not received antiretroviral therapy, or was an uninfected healthy control (not recorded which). Material: peripheral blood.

CDR3 region: CASSDAQTSGRSEQYF. The nucleotide sequence reads TGCGCCAGCAGCGACGCCCAGACTAGCGGGAGAAGCGAGCAGTACTTC. The sequence joins TRBV5-1 to TRBJ2-7; 12 bases in between match TRBD2. CDR1 and CDR2 (SGHRS, YFSETQ) derive from the germline V gene. Reading from cysteine to phenylalanine, the CDR3 counts 16 amino acids. Of the read, only the CDR3 DNA is kept; its 48 bases are in frame from base 1. V lost 4 bases and J lost 6 bases, and the count of bases not matched to a germline gene is 11. When the CDR3 is completed using the reference TRBV5-1 and TRBJ2-7 genes on either side, the full variable domain is KAGVTQTPRYLIKTRGQQVTLSCSPISGHRSVSWYQQTPGQGLQFLFEYFSETQRNKGNFPGRFSGRQFSNSRSEMNVSTLELGDSALYLCASSDAQTSGRSEQYFGPGTRLTVT.